This T cell receptor beta chain was obtained from a study of T cells in Graves' hyperthyroidism and ophthalmopathy. Study observations and caveats: Blood samples included most of the expanded thyroid clonotypes exceeding 0.001. Progression to ophthalmopathy was predicted a median of 6.5 months early.

Recently diagnosed hyperthyroidism of less than 2 months' duration affected patients aged 18 to 65. Uncontrolled infection, other autoimmune disease, pregnancy and lactation each barred patients from inclusion. Amplified TCR beta CDR3 regions derived from RNA transcripts. Researchers ran a first-round RT-PCR on the TCR CDR3 using the HTBI primer set. Each CDR3 protein is one row after TCRdb ran MiXCR on the multiplex PCR reads. The sample has some 420,000 distinct CDR3 sequences; roughly 13% are singletons. The sample holds many counts of this clonotype. What it binds is not known. Trimming left V 2 bases short and J 4 bases short, with 13 bases between. CDR3 size: 15 residues. Germline V gene data show CDR1 as SGHTA and CDR2 as FQGNSA.

This chain links TRBV7-2 with TRBJ2-3; D is perhaps TRBD2 (5 bases). Source material: blood. This TCR was recovered from a woman in her late teens or twenties with Graves' hyperthyroidism. This CDR3 reads CASSLQVLASDTQYF. In DNA, the CDR3 is TGTGCCAGCAGCTTACAAGTGCTAGCCTCAGATACGCAGTATTTT.